The rows below give T cell receptor beta chains drawn from one sample of a study of Tregs in tolerant kidney transplant recipients. Measured with immunoSEQ multiplex PCR; TCRdb has only the in-frame clones, and not every one. The data show around 16,000 clones, 90% to 95% seen once. Sequences were obtained from CD8+ T cells from blood. The receptors were gathered from a human donor in good health. Each CDR3 is given with its conserved first and last residue. The order of the fields is V gene, D gene, clone size, J gene, CDR3 DNA, CDR3 protein. The D gene is left open where the match is weak. Clone sizes are given selectively: once, few, many, or a class where the clone is expanded.

V gene: TRBV6-6; D gene: .; clone size: .; J gene: TRBJ2-5; CDR3 DNA: TGTGCCAGCAGTTACGGGGGGCATGAGACCCAGTACTTC; CDR3 protein: CASSYGGHETQYF
V gene: TRBV5-1; D gene: .; clone size: .; J gene: TRBJ1-2; CDR3 DNA: TGCGCCAGCAGCTTGGGGGGGTACTATGGCTACACCTTC; CDR3 protein: CASSLGGYYGYTF
V gene: TRBV10-3; D gene: .; clone size: .; J gene: TRBJ2-7; CDR3 DNA: TGTGCCATCAGTGTAGACACGAGCTCCTACGAGCAGTACTTC; CDR3 protein: CAISVDTSSYEQYF
V gene: TRBV7-8; D gene: .; clone size: .; J gene: TRBJ2-1; CDR3 DNA: TGTGCCAGCAGCTTAGAACCCCCCGCCGTGGTGGGCTATGAGCAGTTCTTC; CDR3 protein: CASSLEPPAVVGYEQFF
V gene: TRBV7-3; D gene: TRBD1; clone size: .; J gene: TRBJ2-7; CDR3 DNA: TGTGCCAGCAGCTCGACAGGGTTTGGCGACGAGCAGTACTTC; CDR3 protein: CASSSTGFGDEQYF
V gene: TRBV7-8; D gene: .; clone size: once; J gene: TRBJ1-4; CDR3 DNA: TGTGCCAGCAGCTTAGCGTGGGCAGTAAAGGAAAAACTGTTTTTT; CDR3 protein: CASSLAWAVKEKLFF
V gene: TRBV9; D gene: TRBD1; clone size: .; J gene: TRBJ2-3; CDR3 DNA: TGTGCCAGCAGCGTAGGGGACAGGGACCATAGCACAGATACGCAGTATTTT; CDR3 protein: CASSVGDRDHSTDTQYF
V gene: TRBV6-5; D gene: .; clone size: .; J gene: TRBJ1-1; CDR3 DNA: TGTGCCAGCAGTTACAGGACAGACACTGAAGCTTTCTTT; CDR3 protein: CASSYRTDTEAFF
V gene: TRBV29-1; D gene: TRBD1; clone size: .; J gene: TRBJ1-2; CDR3 DNA: TGCAGCGTGGGGACAGGGACCGACTATGGCTACACCTTC; CDR3 protein: CSVGTGTDYGYTF
V gene: TRBV6-6; D gene: .; clone size: .; J gene: TRBJ1-4; CDR3 DNA: TGTGCCAGCAGTTTCCCAGGCACTAATGAAAAACTGTTTTTT; CDR3 protein: CASSFPGTNEKLFF
V gene: TRBV9; D gene: TRBD2; clone size: few; J gene: TRBJ2-7; CDR3 DNA: TGTGCCAGCAGCCCGCGTGAAGTGGGGCTAGCGGTTTACGAGCAGTACTTC; CDR3 protein: CASSPREVGLAVYEQYF
V gene: TRBV7-8; D gene: TRBD1; clone size: .; J gene: TRBJ1-3; CDR3 DNA: TGTGCCAGCAGCTTGACAGAGGGATCCGGGACAGGGGGAAACACCATATATTTT; CDR3 protein: CASSLTEGSGTGGNTIYF
V gene: TRBV30; D gene: .; clone size: .; J gene: TRBJ1-2; CDR3 DNA: TGTGCCTGGAAAGGGGGTTATGGCTACACCTTC; CDR3 protein: CAWKGGYGYTF
V gene: TRBV4-1; D gene: .; clone size: .; J gene: TRBJ1-1; CDR3 DNA: TGCGCCAGCAGCCAGCCGGGACAGAACACTGAAGCTTTCTTT; CDR3 protein: CASSQPGQNTEAFF
V gene: TRBV27; D gene: TRBD1; clone size: once; J gene: TRBJ1-2; CDR3 DNA: TGTGCCAGCAGTTTATCGGCCAGGGGGGGGTATGGCTACACCTTC; CDR3 protein: CASSLSARGGYGYTF
V gene: TRBV28; D gene: TRBD2; clone size: .; J gene: TRBJ2-1; CDR3 DNA: TGTGCCAGCAGTACCCTCTTGCCTAGCGGAAGTAACAATGAGCAGTTCTTC; CDR3 protein: CASSTLLPSGSNNEQFF
V gene: TRBV7-2; D gene: .; clone size: .; J gene: TRBJ2-1; CDR3 DNA: TGTGCCAGCAGCTTATTGTATCACTCCCGAGGGCCCAACAATGAGCAGTTCTTC; CDR3 protein: CASSLLYHSRGPNNEQFF
V gene: TRBV2; D gene: TRBD2; clone size: .; J gene: TRBJ2-3; CDR3 DNA: TGTGCCAGCAGGGGCGGACTAGCGGGAACAGATACGCAGTATTTT; CDR3 protein: CASRGGLAGTDTQYF
V gene: TRBV6-5; D gene: TRBD1; clone size: .; J gene: TRBJ1-5; CDR3 DNA: TGTGCCAGCCTACGGGACAGGATGAATCAGCCCCAGCATTTT; CDR3 protein: CASLRDRMNQPQHF
V gene: TRBV29-1; D gene: .; clone size: .; J gene: TRBJ1-1; CDR3 DNA: TGCAGCGTTGAAGGGGGGTTTAATGAAGCTTTCTTT; CDR3 protein: CSVEGGFNEAFF
V gene: TRBV4-3; D gene: TRBD2; clone size: .; J gene: TRBJ2-5; CDR3 DNA: TGCGCCAGCAGCCAAGATGGAACTAGCGGGGGGGAAGAGACCCAGTACTTC; CDR3 protein: CASSQDGTSGGEETQYF
V gene: TRBV5-1; D gene: TRBD1; clone size: .; J gene: TRBJ1-1; CDR3 DNA: TGCGCCAGCAGTCCGGCGGGGTTAGACAGGGGGCTGACTTACCCGTTCATGAACACTGAAGCTTTCTTT; CDR3 protein: CASSPAGLDRGLTYPFMNTEAFF
V gene: TRBV7-2; D gene: TRBD1; clone size: .; J gene: TRBJ1-5; CDR3 DNA: TGTGCCAGCAGCTTAGTTCGACAGGGAGGGAATCAGCCCCAGCATTTT; CDR3 protein: CASSLVRQGGNQPQHF
V gene: TRBV4-1; D gene: .; clone size: .; J gene: TRBJ2-6; CDR3 DNA: TGCGCCAGCAGCCTTATAGACAGGCGCTATGGGGCCAACGTCCTGACTTTC; CDR3 protein: CASSLIDRRYGANVLTF
V gene: TRBV9; D gene: TRBD2; clone size: .; J gene: TRBJ2-1; CDR3 DNA: TGTGCCAGCAGCCCCCGATTAAGCGGGGGCTCCTACAATGAGCAGTTCTTC; CDR3 protein: CASSPRLSGGSYNEQFF
V gene: TRBV6-4; D gene: .; clone size: .; J gene: TRBJ2-1; CDR3 DNA: TGTGCCAGCAGAGCAAATGAGCAGTTCTTC; CDR3 protein: CASRANEQFF
V gene: TRBV30; D gene: .; clone size: few; J gene: TRBJ1-6; CDR3 DNA: TGTGCCTGGAGTGTACGGACAGACCTAAGCTCCTATAATTCACCCCTCCACTTT; CDR3 protein: CAWSVRTDLSSYNSPLHF
V gene: TRBV29-1; D gene: .; clone size: .; J gene: TRBJ2-7; CDR3 DNA: TGCAGCGCTAAGACAGACGAGCAGTACTTC; CDR3 protein: CSAKTDEQYF
V gene: TRBV6-4; D gene: TRBD1; clone size: .; J gene: TRBJ1-2; CDR3 DNA: TGTGCCAGCACATGGCGAACAGGGGAAATCTATGGCTACACCTTC; CDR3 protein: CASTWRTGEIYGYTF
V gene: TRBV2; D gene: .; clone size: .; J gene: TRBJ2-7; CDR3 DNA: TGTGCCAGCAGTGAATGGCCCGGTACCGAGCAGTACTTC; CDR3 protein: CASSEWPGTEQYF
V gene: TRBV9; D gene: .; clone size: .; J gene: TRBJ1-2; CDR3 DNA: TGTGCCAGCAGCGTCGCGATGGGGGCGTCAAACTATGGCTACACCTTC; CDR3 protein: CASSVAMGASNYGYTF
V gene: TRBV19; D gene: .; clone size: once; J gene: TRBJ2-3; CDR3 DNA: TGTGCCAGTAGTATAGATATCTCTAGCCTCAGAACAGATACGCAGTATTTT; CDR3 protein: CASSIDISSLRTDTQYF
V gene: TRBV12-5; D gene: .; clone size: .; J gene: TRBJ1-5; CDR3 DNA: TGTGCTAGTGGTTACAGACCAAATCAGCCCCAGCATTTT; CDR3 protein: CASGYRPNQPQHF
V gene: TRBV5-8; D gene: .; clone size: .; J gene: TRBJ2-6; CDR3 DNA: TGTGCCAGCAGCCTTTCTGGGGCCAACGTCCTGACTTTC; CDR3 protein: CASSLSGANVLTF
V gene: TRBV5-1; D gene: .; clone size: once; J gene: TRBJ2-7; CDR3 DNA: TGCGCCAGCAGCTTGGCCGCCACTACCTACGAGCAGTACTTC; CDR3 protein: CASSLAATTYEQYF